These 29 T cell receptor beta chains came from one sample sequenced in a study of T-cell reconstitution after alpha-beta-depleted transplantation in children. TCRbeta library construction was performed incorporating unique molecular identifiers. TCRdb reanalysed the PCR reads using MiXCR and keeps one entry per CDR3 protein. The data show a few hundred thousand distinct CDR3 sequences, over 20% seen once. This specimen was PBMCs, taken before TCRalphabeta/CD19-depleted stem cell transplant. The receptors here all came from a boy younger than two with Wiskott-Aldrich syndrome, due to receive a stem cell transplant.

This chain uses TRBV7-2 with TRBJ2-3; D uncertain. V was trimmed by 4 bases and J by 2 bases, leaving 13 bases between them. This CDR3 region has 15 residues. Germline loops: CDR1 SGHTA, CDR2 FQGNSA. The DNA of the CDR3 is TGTGCCAGCAGCTATAGGGCCCGGATCACAGATACGCAGTATTTT. Protein: CASSYRARITDTQYF. The full variable domain, in which reference TRBV7-2 and TRBJ2-3 provide the parts outside the CDR3, is GAGVSQSPSNKVTEKGKDVELRCDPISGHTALYWYRQSLGQGLEFLIYFQGNSAPDKSGLPSDRFSAERTGGSVSTLTIQRTQQEDSAVYLCASSYRARITDTQYFGPGTRLTVL.

The genes are TRBV5-1 and TRBJ1-2; D gene ambiguous. The germline V gene has CDR1 SGHRS and CDR2 YFSETQ. With 4 bases removed from V and 1 base from J, the gap between germline ends came to 14 bases. The CDR3 is 15 residues long. CDR3 DNA sequence: TGCGCCAGCAGCCCCCGGGAGGGCGATAACTATGGCTACACCTTC. Encoded protein: CASSPREGDNYGYTF.

V is TRBV3-1 and J is TRBJ2-3; TRBD2 agrees at 11 bases. J lost 4 bases, V lost 6 bases, and 18 bases had no gene match. Germline values: CDR1 LGHDT, CDR2 YNNKEL (reference sequence). This CDR3 comprises 19 residues. CDR3 DNA: TGTGCCAGCAGTCCCACGGCTAGCGGGAGGATCGGGTCCCCAGATACGCAGTATTTT. This gives the protein CASSPTASGRIGSPDTQYF.

The chain joins TRBV12-3 or TRBV12-4 to TRBJ1-3; the D is unclear. The V gene lost 5 bases and the J gene lost 0 bases, with 8 bases spanning the gap. The CDR3 sequence is 14 residues long. CDR3 loop: CASSTGYSGNTIYF. The CDR3, as DNA: TGTGCCAGCAGTACCGGTTACTCTGGAAACACCATATATTTT.

The rearrangement uses TRBV10-3 and TRBJ2-1; 9 nucleotides align to TRBD2. Germline V lookup: CDR1 ENHRY, CDR2 SYGVKD. The V gene end was trimmed by 7 bases and the J gene end by 8 bases; junction bases not matched to a gene: 12. The CDR3 spans 15 residues. The CDR3 is CAINLLGLASDEQFF. The DNA for the CDR3 is TGTGCCATCAATTTGCTAGGACTAGCGTCGGATGAGCAGTTCTTC.

This clonotype came up a few times. The chain couples TRBV29-1 to TRBJ1-2, with a possible D match to TRBD1 (6 bases). This CDR3 contains 13 residues. Trimming left V 7 bases short and J 3 bases short, with 15 bases between. The germline V gene has CDR1 SQVTM and CDR2 ANQGSEA. The CDR3 reads CSASGVGDYGYTF. CDR3 bases: TGCAGCGCGTCAGGGGTAGGGGACTATGGCTACACCTTC.

This clonotype was seen more than once but under ten times. This chain connects TRBV5-1 to TRBJ2-5, with 10 bases fitting TRBD2. The J segment lost 1 base and the V segment lost 4 bases, leaving 4 bases of the junction unmatched. CDR1 and CDR2 (germline): SGHRS, YFSETQ. The CDR3 length is 15 residues. The CDR3 DNA sequence: TGCGCCAGCAGCCGGACTAGCGGAAGCCAAGAGACCCAGTACTTC. Its translation: CASSRTSGSQETQYF.

V and J are TRBV20-1 and TRBJ2-5; no firm D call. The V gene lost 6 bases and the J gene lost 5 bases, with 10 bases spanning the gap. Germline values: CDR1 DFQATT, CDR2 SNEGSKA (reference sequence). The CDR3 has 11 residues. The CDR3 loop reads CSAYGRETQYF. The CDR3 nucleotides read TGCAGTGCGTACGGCAGGGAGACCCAGTACTTC.

This chain links TRBV20-1 with TRBJ2-5; 10 nucleotides match TRBD2. Germline V gene sequence: CDR1 DFQATT, CDR2 SNEGSKA (reference sequence). The ends lost 1 base at V and 4 bases at J; junction bases unmatched: 9. This CDR3 comprises 16 residues. As DNA, the CDR3 is TGCAGTGCTAGAGGCGCCCGGCTAGCGGGAGTAGAGACCCAGTACTTC. Protein product: CSARGARLAGVETQYF.

The rearrangement uses TRBV20-1 and TRBJ1-3; a weak D match, TRBD1 (6 bases). Germline assignment: CDR1 DFQATT and CDR2 SNEGSKA (reference sequence). The V end was cut by 1 base, the J end by 2 bases, with 9 bases between. The CDR3 runs to 14 residues. DNA for the CDR3: TGCAGTGCTAGAGGCTCAGGGGCTGGAAACACCATATATTTT. Translated: CSARGSGAGNTIYF.

The rearrangement links TRBV6-5 to TRBJ2-4; 15 nucleotides match TRBD2. Germline CDR1 MNHEY, CDR2 SVGAGI. This CDR3 has 21 amino acids. V lost 4 bases, J lost 0 bases, and 13 bases stayed unmatched. The DNA for the CDR3 is TGTGCCAGCAGTTCCTTTCACTGGACTAGCGGGAGGGATTTAGCCAAAAACATTCAGTACTTC. This sequence encodes CASSSFHWTSGRDLAKNIQYF.

This clonotype was seen a handful of times. V is TRBV10-1 and J is TRBJ2-7; D remains ambiguous. Germline V gene sequence: CDR1 WNHNN, CDR2 SYGVQD (reference sequence). This CDR3 spans 9 amino acids. Trimming took off 10 bases at V and 3 bases at J, with 4 bases between the two ends. The CDR3, as DNA: TGCGCCACCTACTACGAGCAGTACTTC. Its protein product is CATYYEQYF.

This chain links TRBV2 with TRBJ2-3, with D uncertain. The CDR3 loop spans 11 amino acids. Germline V gene lookup returns CDR1 SNHLY and CDR2 FYNNEI. Trimming shortened V by 6 bases and J by 9 bases, and 10 bases separated the two germline ends. CDR3 sequence: CASSGRKTQYF. The DNA for the CDR3 is TGTGCCAGCAGCGGACGGAAAACGCAGTATTTT.

The V call is TRBV29-1, the J call TRBJ2-1; TRBD2 aligns across 8 bases. V lost 0 bases to trimming and J lost 8 bases; unmatched junction nucleotides: 15. There are 17 residues in the CDR3. The V gene's germline CDR1 is SQVTM and CDR2 ANQGSEA. The CDR3 protein is CSVEDRLAGTGVHEQFF. Here the CDR3 DNA reads TGCAGCGTTGAAGATAGGCTAGCGGGTACGGGGGTACATGAGCAGTTCTTC.

The J gene is TRBJ1-3, the V gene TRBV29-1; D is ambiguous. Between the trimmed V and J ends, which lost 6 bases and 0 bases, there was a span of 9 bases. The CDR3 runs 13 residues. Germline loops: CDR1 SQVTM, CDR2 ANQGSEA. The CDR3 spells CSVAHGSGNTIYF. In DNA, the CDR3 is TGCAGCGTGGCCCACGGCTCTGGAAACACCATATATTTT.

This clonotype was observed a few times. V is TRBV12-3 or TRBV12-4 and J is TRBJ2-7; possible D gene TRBD1, 5 bases. The CDR3 runs to 14 residues. Between the trimmed V and J ends, which lost 3 bases and 6 bases, there was a span of 15 bases. The CDR3 sequence is CASSFLISRAEQYF. Written as DNA, the CDR3 is TGTGCCAGCAGTTTTTTGATTTCCAGGGCCGAGCAGTACTTC.

The chain employs TRBV18 and TRBJ1-3; D may be TRBD1 (5 bases). Germline CDR1 KGHSH, CDR2 LQKENI. Trimming pared 1 base from V and 0 bases from J, leaving 16 bases between. The CDR3 spans 18 residues. CDR3 DNA sequence: TGTGCCAGCTCACCACGTGAGGGGTCACGGACCTCTGGAAACACCATATATTTT. This translates into CASSPREGSRTSGNTIYF.

This clonotype was seen more than once but under ten times. The J gene is TRBJ2-1, the V gene TRBV5-1, with TRBD2 identical over 7 bases. Germline trimming cut 2 bases from V and 14 bases from J; bases unmatched to any gene: 19. The CDR3 totals 16 residues. The germline gives CDR1 SGHRS, CDR2 YFSETQ. The DNA for the CDR3 is TGCGCCAGCAGCTTCGGCGAGACTAGCTGGGGTGCGAGGGAGTTCTTC. Protein sequence: CASSFGETSWGAREFF.

The chain combines TRBV20-1 with TRBJ2-7, with 9 bases fitting TRBD1. The junction had 8 bases not matched to a gene; V was cut back by 3 bases and J by 5 bases. Germline V gene data show CDR1 as DFQATT and CDR2 as SNEGSKA (reference sequence). The CDR3 length is 14 residues. CDR3 nucleotides: TGCAGTGCTAGGCCGGGACAGGGAAGCAACGAGCAGTACTTC. It translates to CSARPGQGSNEQYF.

This sequence joins TRBV7-6 and TRBJ2-7, with unresolved D. The CDR3 has 14 residues. Per the germline V gene, CDR1 is SGHVS and CDR2 is FNYEAQ. The ends were cut back, 3 bases at V and 3 bases at J, with 12 bases in the middle. The chain's CDR3 is CASSFQAGLYEQYF. CDR3 nucleotides: TGTGCCAGCAGCTTCCAGGCTGGTCTCTACGAGCAGTACTTC.

In regard to this clonotype: A read error may explain this, as a much larger clone is one base away. This rearrangement joins TRBV5-1 to TRBJ2-7; 7 bases line up with TRBD2. The V gene's germline CDR1 is SGHRS and CDR2 YFSETQ. The CDR3 totals 15 residues. CDR3 residues: CAGSPGGSTSYEQYF. Here the CDR3 DNA reads TGCGCCGGCAGCCCGGGGGGTTCCACATCCTACGAGCAGTACTTC.

The rearrangement links TRBV7-9 to TRBJ2-1, with a weak D call TRBD2 (5 bases). Germline assignment: CDR1 SEHNR and CDR2 FQNEAQ (reference sequence). V lost 5 bases to trimming and J lost 8 bases, with 22 bases between them. The CDR3 consists of 16 residues. The CDR3 DNA reads as TGTGCCAGCAGCCCACCAACTAGACACGGTCTCGATGAGCAGTTCTTC. This codes for CASSPPTRHGLDEQFF.

In its sample, this clonotype was seen many times. The chain carries TRBV5-1 and TRBJ2-5; no definite D call. The germline gives CDR1 SGHRS, CDR2 YFSETQ. There are 12 residues in the CDR3. With 0 bases removed from V and 4 bases from J, the gap between germline ends came to 4 bases. CDR3 DNA: TGCGCCAGCAGCTTGGTTTTAGAGACCCAGTACTTC. Translation: CASSLVLETQYF.

This sequence joins TRBV12-3 or TRBV12-4 and TRBJ2-2; possible D gene TRBD1, 6 bases. The CDR3 runs to 15 residues. With 3 bases removed from V and 6 bases from J, the gap between germline ends came to 14 bases. Here the CDR3 reads CASSFGRGSAGELFF. CDR3 DNA sequence: TGTGCCAGCAGTTTTGGCAGGGGAAGCGCCGGGGAGCTGTTTTTT.

The gene calls are TRBV4-2 and TRBJ2-2; tentative D call: TRBD1 (5 bases). Trimming shortened V by 4 bases and J by 1 base, and 7 bases separated the two germline ends. CDR3 size: 14 residues. Germline values: CDR1 LGHNA, CDR2 YNFKEQ. The CDR3 is CASSLRVNTGELFF. The CDR3 region has the DNA TGTGCCAGCAGCCTCAGGGTGAACACCGGGGAGCTGTTTTTT.

The V and J genes are TRBV20-1 and TRBJ2-1, with 11 positions matching TRBD2. V gave up 3 bases and J gave up 13 bases; unmatched junction bases: 14. The germline CDR1 and CDR2 sequences are DFQATT and SNEGSKA (reference sequence). The CDR3 extends over 15 amino acids. In DNA form, the CDR3 reads TGCAGTGCTAGCCGTCTAGCGGGAGGCCCCTCGGGCCAGTTCTTC. Translation gives CSASRLAGGPSGQFF.

This clonotype was seen more than once but under ten times. This chain connects TRBV18 to TRBJ2-3; weak D call: TRBD2 (5 bases). The CDR3 is 15 amino acids. Germline assignment: CDR1 KGHSH and CDR2 LQKENI. The V end was cut by 2 bases, the J end by 2 bases, with 11 bases between. CDR3 in amino acids: CASSPALDYTDTQYF. CDR3 sequence (DNA): TGTGCCAGCTCACCAGCCCTCGACTACACAGATACGCAGTATTTT.

A few counts support this clonotype. The V and J genes are TRBV7-9 and TRBJ2-1, with TRBD1 as a possible D gene (6 bases). The V end was cut by 10 bases, the J end by 7 bases, with 23 bases between. Germline V gene data show CDR1 as SEHNR and CDR2 as FQNEAQ (reference sequence). The CDR3 has 15 amino acids. CDR3 DNA: TGTGCCAACCAACCTCTGGGACACTGGTTAAATGAGCAGTTCTTC. This gives the protein CANQPLGHWLNEQFF.

This clonotype was counted only a few times. J is TRBJ2-1 and V is TRBV5-1, with D perhaps TRBD2 (5 bases). Germline CDR1 and CDR2: SGHRS and YFSETQ. CDR3 length: 16 residues. V dropped 3 bases and J dropped 2 bases, with 15 bases sitting between them. The CDR3 coding sequence is TGCGCCAGCAGCTCGGGTCTAGCATGGCCCTACAATGAGCAGTTCTTC. Its translation: CASSSGLAWPYNEQFF.